The text below deals with one T cell receptor (beta chain). The record originates from a study of blood T cell repertoires in COVID-19. Study-level information: Whether acute or convalescent, the COVID-19 samples came from the United States, Italy and Spain. From T cells, B-cell-depleted T cells, or PBMCs came the material, which was cDNA or gDNA.

The V gene end was trimmed by 11 bases and the J gene end by 5 bases; junction bases not matched to a gene: 12. The CDR3 has 14 amino acids. Germline-derived CDR1 and CDR2 are MDHEN and SYDVKM. Per the authors' pipeline: Using reference gene primer amplification, nucleated cell counts were estimated. The table came from immunoSEQ multiplex PCR; TCRdb's copy has only in-frame clones and leaves some out. V and J calls and clone size are those listed in that table; D and trimming were worked out from the DNA. Here the sample spans 150,000 to 200,000 clones, over 75% being singletons. The origin of this receptor is a human donor in a cohort sampled during active COVID-19. The V gene is TRBV28, the J gene TRBJ2-7, with 10 nucleotides matching TRBD1. Sequencing was done on a sample of peripheral blood. This CDR3 reads CAHQKTGGFHEQYF. CDR3 sequence (DNA): TGTGCCCATCAAAAGACAGGGGGCTTTCACGAGCAGTACTTC.